The source of this TCR beta chain is a study of shared clonotypes between healthy human individuals. Study-level information: A couple of women and three men aged 18 to 49 made up the donors.

As regards this clone: Its target is unknown.

Study-level findings and limits: Researchers sampled blood only, noting tissue repertoires likely differ. Generally, estimated richness proved larger in naive subsets than it did in memory subsets. For naive CD4 cells, 4.5% to 6.5% of clonotypes were shared across several donors.

This table comes from immunoSEQ multiplex PCR, and its TCRdb copy is limited to in-frame clones, with some not included. Among about 690,000 clones, about 90% were seen once, and the ten largest hold approximately 35%. CDR1 is LNHDA, CDR2 SQIVND, per germline (reference sequence). The CDR3 is 14 residues long. Trimming shortened V by 7 bases and J by 0 bases, and 12 bases separated the two germline ends. The source material was memory CD8+ T cells from PBMCs. As to subset: CD45RO+ cells pooled with CCR7-negative TemRA cells. The V and J genes are TRBV19 and TRBJ1-1, with unresolved D. This receptor was obtained from a man aged 18-30 years in good health. Some clones in this sample may be carry-over from other donors' samples. CDR3 protein: CASNRLPVNTEAFF. CDR3 DNA sequence: TGTGCCAGTAATAGATTGCCTGTGAACACTGAAGCTTTCTTT.